This TCR beta chain was obtained from a study of T cells after yellow fever vaccination. As for the study in general: The fractions with low cell numbers were processed using SMART-Seq v4 Ultra Low Input.

This CDR3 is 12 amino acids long. V was cut by 6 bases and J by 5 bases, with 10 bases left in between. Germline CDR1 is MNHEY and CDR2 is SVGEGT. General study findings and limits: From the bulk population, abundant clonotypes could contaminate and appear within FACS-sorted repertoires.

Of note for this clonotype: What it binds is unknown.

TCR cDNA, made by 5'RACE template switching, carried an added universal primer site and UMIs. TCRdb fed the 5' RACE reads into MiXCR, producing one record per CDR3 protein. The sample lists hundreds of thousands of distinct CDR3 sequences; about 12% were seen once. This receptor was obtained from a man aged 25-40 years who received the YFV17D yellow fever vaccine. Sequences were derived from PBMCs, sampled on the day of the yellow fever booster vaccination. The V gene is TRBV6-2 or TRBV6-3, the J gene TRBJ2-5; D not certain. The CDR3 DNA sequence: TGTGCCAGCAGCCACACGGAGGAGACCCAGTACTTC. Its translation is CASSHTEETQYF.